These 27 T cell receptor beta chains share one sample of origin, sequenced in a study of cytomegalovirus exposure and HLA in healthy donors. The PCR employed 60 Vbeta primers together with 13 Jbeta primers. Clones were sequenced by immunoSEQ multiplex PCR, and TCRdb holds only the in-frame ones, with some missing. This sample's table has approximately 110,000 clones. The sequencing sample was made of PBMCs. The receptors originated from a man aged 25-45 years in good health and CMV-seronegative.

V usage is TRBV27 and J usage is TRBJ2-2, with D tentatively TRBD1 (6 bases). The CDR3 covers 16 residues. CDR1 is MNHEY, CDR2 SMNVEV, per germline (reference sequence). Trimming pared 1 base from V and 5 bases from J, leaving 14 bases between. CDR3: CASSLLGRGRTGELFF. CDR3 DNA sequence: TGTGCCAGCAGTTTATTAGGCAGGGGACGTACCGGGGAGCTGTTTTTT.

CDR3 in DNA: TGTGCCAGTAGTATAGCGGGGGTTGACACTGAAGCTTTCTTT. Translated: CASSIAGVDTEAFF. The genes are TRBV19 and TRBJ1-1, with D possibly matching TRBD1 (5 bases). The CDR3 contains 14 residues. Trimming removed 1 base at V and 3 bases at J, with 9 bases between. Germline values: CDR1 LNHDA, CDR2 SQIVND (reference sequence).

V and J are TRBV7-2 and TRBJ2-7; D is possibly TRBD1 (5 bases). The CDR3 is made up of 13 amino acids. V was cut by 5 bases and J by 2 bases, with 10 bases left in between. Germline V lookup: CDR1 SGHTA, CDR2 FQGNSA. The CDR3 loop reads CASSKGPTYEQYF. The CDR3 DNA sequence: TGTGCCAGCAGCAAGGGGCCGACCTACGAGCAGTACTTC.

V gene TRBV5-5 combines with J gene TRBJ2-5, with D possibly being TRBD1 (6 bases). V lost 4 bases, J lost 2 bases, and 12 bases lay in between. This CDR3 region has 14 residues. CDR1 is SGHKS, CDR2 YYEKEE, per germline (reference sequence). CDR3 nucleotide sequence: TGTGCCAGCAGCAAAGTGACAGGACAAGAGACCCAGTACTTC. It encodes CASSKVTGQETQYF.

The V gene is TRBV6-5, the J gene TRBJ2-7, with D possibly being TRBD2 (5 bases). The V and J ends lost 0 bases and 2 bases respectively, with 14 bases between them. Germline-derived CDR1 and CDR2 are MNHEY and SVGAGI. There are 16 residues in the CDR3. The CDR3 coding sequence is TGTGCCAGCAGTTACTCGATTGTCGCGGGCACCTACGAGCAGTACTTC. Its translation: CASSYSIVAGTYEQYF.

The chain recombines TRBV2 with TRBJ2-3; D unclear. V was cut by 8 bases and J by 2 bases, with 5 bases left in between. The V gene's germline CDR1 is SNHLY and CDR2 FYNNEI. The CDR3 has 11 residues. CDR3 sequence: CASGHTDTQYF. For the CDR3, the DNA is TGTGCCAGCGGCCACACAGATACGCAGTATTTT.

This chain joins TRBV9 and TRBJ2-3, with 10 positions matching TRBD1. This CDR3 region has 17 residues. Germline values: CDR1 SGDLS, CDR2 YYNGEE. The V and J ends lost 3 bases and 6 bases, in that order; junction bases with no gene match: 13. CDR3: CASSDRDRGLRRDTQYF. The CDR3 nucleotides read TGTGCCAGCAGCGACCGGGACAGGGGCCTGCGTAGGGATACGCAGTATTTT.

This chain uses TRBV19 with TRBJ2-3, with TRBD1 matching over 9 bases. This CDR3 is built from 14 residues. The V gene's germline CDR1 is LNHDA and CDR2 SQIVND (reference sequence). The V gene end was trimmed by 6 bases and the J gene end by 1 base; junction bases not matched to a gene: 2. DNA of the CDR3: TGTGCCAGTAGAAGGGACAGGGGCACAGATACGCAGTATTTT. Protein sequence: CASRRDRGTDTQYF.

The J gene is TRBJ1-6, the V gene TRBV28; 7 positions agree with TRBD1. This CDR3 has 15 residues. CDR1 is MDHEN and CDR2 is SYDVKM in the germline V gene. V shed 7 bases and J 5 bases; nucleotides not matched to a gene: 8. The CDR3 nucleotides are TGTGCCAGCACGGGACAGCCAACCAATAATTCACCCCTCCACTTT. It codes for CASTGQPTNNSPLHF.

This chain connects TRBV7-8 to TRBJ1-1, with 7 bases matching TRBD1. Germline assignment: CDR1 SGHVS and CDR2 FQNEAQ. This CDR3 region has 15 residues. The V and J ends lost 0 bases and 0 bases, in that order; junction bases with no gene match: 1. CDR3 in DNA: TGTGCCAGCAGCTTAGCGGGACAGTTGAACACTGAAGCTTTCTTT. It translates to CASSLAGQLNTEAFF.

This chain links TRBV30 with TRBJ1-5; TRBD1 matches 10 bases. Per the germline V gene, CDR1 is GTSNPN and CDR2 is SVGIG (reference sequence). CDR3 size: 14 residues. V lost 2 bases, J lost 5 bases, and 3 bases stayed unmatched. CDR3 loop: CAWSPTGGYQPQHF. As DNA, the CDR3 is TGTGCCTGGAGTCCGACAGGGGGCTATCAGCCCCAGCATTTT.

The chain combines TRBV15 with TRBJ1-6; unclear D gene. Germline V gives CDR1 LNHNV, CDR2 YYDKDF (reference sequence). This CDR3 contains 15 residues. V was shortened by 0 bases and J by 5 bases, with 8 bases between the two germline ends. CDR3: CATSREGGNNSPLHF. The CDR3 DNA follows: TGTGCCACCAGCAGAGAAGGAGGGAATAATTCACCCCTCCACTTT.

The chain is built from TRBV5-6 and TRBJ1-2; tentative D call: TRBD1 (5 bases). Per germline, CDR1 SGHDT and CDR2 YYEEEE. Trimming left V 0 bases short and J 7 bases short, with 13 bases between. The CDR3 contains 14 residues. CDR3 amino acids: CASSLVGGESGYTF. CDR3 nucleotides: TGTGCCAGCAGCTTGGTAGGAGGGGAATCTGGCTACACCTTC.

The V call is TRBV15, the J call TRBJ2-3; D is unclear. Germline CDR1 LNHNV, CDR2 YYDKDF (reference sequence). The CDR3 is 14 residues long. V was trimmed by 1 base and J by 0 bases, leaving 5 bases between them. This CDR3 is CATSRARSTDTQYF. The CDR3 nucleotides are TGTGCCACCAGCAGAGCCAGAAGCACAGATACGCAGTATTTT. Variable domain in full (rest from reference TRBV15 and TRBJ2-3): DAMVIQNPRYQVTQFGKPVTLSCSQTLNHNVMYWYQQKSSQAPKLLFHYYDKDFNNEADTPDNFQSRRPNTSFCFLDIRSPGLGDTAMYLCATSRARSTDTQYFGPGTRLTVL.

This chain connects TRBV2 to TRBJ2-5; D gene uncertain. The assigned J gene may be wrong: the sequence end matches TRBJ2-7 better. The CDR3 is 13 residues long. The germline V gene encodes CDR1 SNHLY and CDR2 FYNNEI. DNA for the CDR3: TGTGCCAGCAGTGAACGGAGTACCTACGAGCAGTACTTC. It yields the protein CASSERSTYEQYF.

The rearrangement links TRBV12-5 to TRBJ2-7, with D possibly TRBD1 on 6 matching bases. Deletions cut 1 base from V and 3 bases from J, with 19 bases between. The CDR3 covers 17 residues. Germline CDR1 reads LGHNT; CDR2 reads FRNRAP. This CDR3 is CASGLAPGVGMGYEQYF. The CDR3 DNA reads TGTGCTAGTGGTTTGGCTCCAGGGGTGGGTATGGGCTACGAGCAGTACTTC. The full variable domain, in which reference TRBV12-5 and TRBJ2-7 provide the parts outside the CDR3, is DARVTQTPRHKVTEMGQEVTMRCQPILGHNTVFWYRQTMMQGLELLAYFRNRAPLDDSGMPKDRFSAEMPDATLATLKIQPSEPRDSAVYFCASGLAPGVGMGYEQYFGPGTRLTVT.

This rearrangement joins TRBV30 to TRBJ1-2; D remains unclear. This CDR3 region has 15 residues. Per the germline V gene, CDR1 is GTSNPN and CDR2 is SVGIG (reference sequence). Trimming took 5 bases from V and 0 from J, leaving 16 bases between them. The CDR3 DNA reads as TGTGCCTGGCGAGGGTATACGGCAGCTAACTATGGCTACACCTTC. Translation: CAWRGYTAANYGYTF.

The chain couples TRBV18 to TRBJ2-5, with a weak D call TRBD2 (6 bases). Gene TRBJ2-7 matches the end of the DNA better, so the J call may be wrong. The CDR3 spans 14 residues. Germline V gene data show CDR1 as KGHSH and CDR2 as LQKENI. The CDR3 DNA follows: TGTGCCAGCTCAATCGGCCCGGGAGCCTACGAGCAGTACTTC. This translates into CASSIGPGAYEQYF.

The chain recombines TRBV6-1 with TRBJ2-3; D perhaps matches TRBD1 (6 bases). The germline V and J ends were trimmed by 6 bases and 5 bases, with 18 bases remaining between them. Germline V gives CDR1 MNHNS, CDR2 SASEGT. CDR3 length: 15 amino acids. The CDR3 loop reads CASRSRTAQKDTQYF. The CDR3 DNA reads TGTGCCAGCAGGAGTCGGACAGCGCAGAAAGATACGCAGTATTTT.

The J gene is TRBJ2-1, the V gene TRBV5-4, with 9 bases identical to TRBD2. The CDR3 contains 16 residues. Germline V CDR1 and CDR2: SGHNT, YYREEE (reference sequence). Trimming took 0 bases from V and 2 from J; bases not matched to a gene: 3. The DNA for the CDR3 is TGTGCCAGCAGCTTGGCGGCTAGCGGGGCCTACAATGAGCAGTTCTTC. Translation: CASSLAASGAYNEQFF.

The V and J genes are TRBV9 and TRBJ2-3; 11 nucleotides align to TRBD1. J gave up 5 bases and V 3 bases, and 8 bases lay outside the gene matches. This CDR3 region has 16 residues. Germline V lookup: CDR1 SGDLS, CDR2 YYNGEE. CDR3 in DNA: TGTGCCAGCAGCGAGGAAGGACAGGGGGCTGGAGATACGCAGTATTTT. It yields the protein CASSEEGQGAGDTQYF.

Written as DNA, the CDR3 is TGTGCCAGTAGTCAGACCGGGGGGACGAACACCGGGGAGCTGTTTTTT. Translated, it gives CASSQTGGTNTGELFF. This chain uses TRBV19 with TRBJ2-2; 7 bases map to TRBD2. The germline V gene has CDR1 LNHDA and CDR2 SQIVND (reference sequence). V trimming: 5 bases; J trimming: 0 bases; junction bases outside the gene matches: 6. The CDR3 has 16 amino acids.

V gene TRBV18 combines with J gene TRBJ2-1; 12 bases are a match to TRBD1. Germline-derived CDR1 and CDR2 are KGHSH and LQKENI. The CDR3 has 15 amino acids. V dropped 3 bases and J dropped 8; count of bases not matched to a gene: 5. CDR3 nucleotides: TGTGCCAGCTCACCCGGGACAGGGGGCATAGATGAGCAGTTCTTC. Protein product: CASSPGTGGIDEQFF.

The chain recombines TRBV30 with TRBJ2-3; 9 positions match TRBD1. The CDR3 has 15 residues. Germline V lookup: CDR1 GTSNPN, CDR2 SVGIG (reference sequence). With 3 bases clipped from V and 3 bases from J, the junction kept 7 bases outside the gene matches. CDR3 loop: CAWRRTGDGTDTQYF. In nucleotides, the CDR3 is TGTGCCTGGAGAAGGACAGGGGATGGTACAGATACGCAGTATTTT.

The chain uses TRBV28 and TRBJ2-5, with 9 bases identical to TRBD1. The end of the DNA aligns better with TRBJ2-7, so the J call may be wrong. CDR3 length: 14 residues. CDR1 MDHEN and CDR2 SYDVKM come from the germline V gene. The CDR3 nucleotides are TGTGCCAGCAGTCCCGGGACAGGGAGACACGAGCAGTACTTC. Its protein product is CASSPGTGRHEQYF.

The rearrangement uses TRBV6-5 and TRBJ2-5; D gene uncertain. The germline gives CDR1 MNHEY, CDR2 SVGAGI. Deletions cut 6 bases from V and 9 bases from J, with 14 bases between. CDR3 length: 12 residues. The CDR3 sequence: CASRSQPEAQYF. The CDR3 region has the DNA TGTGCCAGCAGAAGTCAGCCCGAGGCCCAGTACTTC.

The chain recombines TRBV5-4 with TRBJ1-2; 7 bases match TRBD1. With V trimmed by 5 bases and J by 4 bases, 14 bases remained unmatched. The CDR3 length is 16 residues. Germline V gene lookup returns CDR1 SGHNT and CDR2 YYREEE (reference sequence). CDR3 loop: CASSLGGRDRVYGYTF. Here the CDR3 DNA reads TGTGCCAGCAGTTTAGGGGGGAGAGACAGGGTCTATGGCTACACCTTC.